What follows is one T cell receptor (beta chain) and its context. Its antigen is unknown. V gave up 0 bases and J gave up 6 bases, with 15 bases separating them. The CDR3 runs 16 residues. Germline lookup yields CDR1 LNHDA and CDR2 SQIVND (reference sequence). Using its own MiXCR run on the RT-PCR reads, TCRdb lists one record per CDR3 protein. The data contain roughly 670,000 distinct CDR3 sequences, approximately 14% of them singletons. This sample is part of a study of response to subunit inactivated influenza vaccine. Overall study results and limits: It was suggested by the authors that few new T cells are recruited by each seasonal influenza vaccination.

The material sequenced was PBMCs from blood, taken about 14 days before vaccination. This clonotype was obtained from a man aged 50-60 years who received an inactivated influenza vaccine. The chain employs TRBV19 and TRBJ2-1; D unclear. CDR3 in amino acids: CASSIEQTLSGNEQFF. In nucleotides, the CDR3 is TGTGCCAGTAGTATAGAACAGACCCTATCCGGCAATGAGCAGTTCTTC. Variable domain in full (rest from reference TRBV19 and TRBJ2-1): DGGITQSPKYLFRKEGQNVTLSCEQNLNHDAMYWYRQDPGQGLRLIYYSQIVNDFQKGDIAEGYSVSREKKESFPLTVTSAQKNPTAFYLCASSIEQTLSGNEQFFGPGTRLTVL.